This TCR beta chain was captured by sequencing in a study of naive and memory T cell subsets. Both TRBC1 and TRBC2 were covered by a beta constant-region primer of two equimolar oligonucleotides. Nested alpha and beta constant-region primers with the SP2 primer drove four PCR rounds on ligated cDNA. TCRdb itself ran the UMI-ligation and nested PCR reads through MiXCR, one entry per CDR3 protein. This sample has 95,000 to 150,000 distinct CDR3 sequences, with 30% to 45% found just once. The source is a human donor in good health. Sequencing was performed on central memory CD4+ T cells from blood.

The CDR3 loop reads CASKRGYVPNYGYTF. The DNA for the CDR3 is TGTGCCAGCAAGAGGGGATACGTGCCTAACTATGGCTACACCTTC. This chain connects TRBV6-5 to TRBJ1-2; possibly TRBD1 for D (5 bases). There are 15 residues in the CDR3. Trimming shortened V by 7 bases and J by 0 bases, and 15 bases separated the two germline ends. CDR1 and CDR2 from the germline V gene are MNHEY and SVGAGI.